The sequence of this T cell receptor (beta chain) was determined in a study of shared clonotypes between healthy human individuals. Study-wide background: Used for every donor were three CD4 naive, three CD4 memory, two CD8 naive and one CD8 memory plate. Study-wide findings and caveats: Naive CD4 clonotypes were shared across several donors at 4% to 5%. Sharing of clonotypes among donors was expected to vary with sequencing depth.

Caucasian adults residing in Nashville, Tennessee made up all the donors. V lost 0 bases to trimming and J lost 7 bases; unmatched junction nucleotides: 4. Germline loops: CDR1 SGDLS, CDR2 YYNGEE. The CDR3 has 15 residues. The table came from immunoSEQ multiplex PCR; TCRdb's copy has only in-frame clones and leaves some out. The repertoire holds roughly 700,000 clones, with under 80% as singletons. In the case of this clone: Antigen specificity is unknown. Distinct nucleotide sequences in the sample also encode this CDR3.

What was sequenced was memory CD4+ T cells sorted from blood. As for subset: CD45RA-negative fraction. This TCR was sampled from a woman in her twenties or thirties in good health. The chain recombines TRBV9 with TRBJ2-1; 10 positions match TRBD2. The CDR3 DNA sequence: TGTGCCAGCAGCGTAGACCCTAGCGGGAGTAATGAGCAGTTCTTC. This encodes CASSVDPSGSNEQFF.